The rows below give T cell receptor beta chains drawn from one sample of a study of Graves' ophthalmopathy and Graves' hyperthyroidism. One entry per CDR3 protein results from TCRdb running MiXCR on the multiplex PCR reads. The sample lists around 400,000 distinct CDR3 sequences, roughly 21% occurring once. Sequencing was performed on peripheral blood. The receptors derive from a woman younger than 30 with stable Graves' hyperthyroidism. Both conserved end residues are part of each CDR3. D genes are given only for firm matches. Clone size is not always given. Where it is, it says once, few, many or a class for expanded clones.

j_call d_call v_call clone_size cdr3_aa cdr3_nt
TRBJ2-7 - TRBV20-1 many CSSERSSYEQYF TGCAGTTCCGAGCGGAGCTCCTACGAGCAGTACTTC
TRBJ2-7 TRBD1 TRBV6-1 - CASSEWDSVFYEQYF TGTGCCAGCAGTGAATGGGACAGCGTGTTCTACGAGCAGTACTTC
TRBJ1-1 - TRBV10-2 many CASSGLGTPKMRTEAFF TGCGCCAGCTCAGGCCTCGGGACCCCCAAAATGAGAACTGAAGCTTTCTTT
TRBJ2-5 - TRBV7-2 many CASSDSISGDQETQYF TGTGCCAGCAGCGACAGTATTAGCGGAGATCAAGAGACCCAGTACTTC
TRBJ2-7 TRBD2 TRBV2 - CASSENGRSYEQYF TGTGCCAGCAGTGAAAACGGGAGGTCCTACGAGCAGTACTTC
TRBJ2-7 TRBD1 TRBV6-1 many CASSRKPGQPYEQYF TGTGCCAGCAGTCGAAAACCGGGACAGCCCTACGAGCAGTACTTC
TRBJ2-1 - TRBV6-4 few CASRKDSSPYNEQFF TGTGCCAGCAGGAAAGACTCATCCCCCTACAATGAGCAGTTCTTC
TRBJ1-2 - TRBV6-5 many CASSYSTQLNYGYTF TGTGCCAGCAGTTACTCGACCCAACTTAACTATGGCTACACCTTC
TRBJ2-7 - TRBV6-5 many CASSGGLYEQYF TGTGCCAGCAGCGGGGGACTCTACGAGCAGTACTTC
TRBJ2-2 TRBD1 TRBV5-1 many CASSLAEGASTGELFF TGCGCCAGCAGCTTGGCAGAGGGGGCGTCCACCGGGGAGCTGTTTTTT
TRBJ2-7 TRBD2 TRBV20-1 - CSGCGRNDQYF TGCAGTGGGTGCGGGAGGAACGATCAGTACTTC
TRBJ2-2 - TRBV7-9 - CASSDEGELFF TGTGCCAGCAGCGATGAGGGGGAGCTGTTTTTT
TRBJ1-2 TRBD1 TRBV19 - CASSDRGLYGYTF TGTGCCAGTAGCGACAGGGGTCTCTATGGCTACACCTTC
TRBJ2-5 - TRBV14 many CASTNRVRGQETQYF TGTGCCAGCACCAACAGGGTTCGGGGGCAAGAGACCCAGTACTTC
TRBJ1-1 - TRBV12-3/TRBV12-4 - CASSFPEGGIVNTEAFF TGTGCCAGCAGTTTCCCCGAGGGGGGGATAGTGAACACTGAAGCTTTCTTT
TRBJ2-7 TRBD1 TRBV5-4 - CASSLGARGRYEQYF TGTGCCAGCAGCTTGGGGGCCAGGGGGCGCTACGAGCAGTACTTC
TRBJ2-3 TRBD2 TRBV20-1 many CSAKLAGSTDTQYF TGCAGTGCTAAACTAGCGGGTAGCACAGATACGCAGTATTTT
TRBJ2-5 TRBD2 TRBV12-3/TRBV12-4 many CASSRRLAGGKMGETQYF TGTGCCAGCAGTCGACGACTAGCGGGAGGAAAAATGGGAGAGACCCAGTACTTC
TRBJ2-3 TRBD2 TRBV6-1 - CASGGGGGTDTQYF TGTGCCAGCGGAGGTGGCGGGGGAACAGATACGCAGTATTTT
TRBJ1-2 TRBD1 TRBV6-1 - CASNPLSHRGHYGYTF TGTGCCAGCAACCCCCTCTCCCACAGGGGACACTATGGCTACACCTTC
TRBJ1-2 TRBD1 TRBV6-2/TRBV6-3 many CASSSRDRGCGYTF TGTGCCAGCAGTTCCCGGGACAGGGGCTGTGGCTACACCTTC
TRBJ2-7 TRBD2 TRBV27 many CASSLSWLAGAGEQYF TGTGCCAGCAGTTTGTCTTGGCTAGCGGGAGCTGGGGAGCAGTACTTC